Reported below is one T cell receptor beta chain. These data originate in a study of blood T cell repertoires in COVID-19. For the study at large: Researchers got acute and convalescent COVID-19 samples from the United States, Italy and Spain.

CDR1 is MNHEY and CDR2 is SVGAGI in the germline V gene. The CDR3 totals 14 residues. Trimming removed 6 bases at V and 4 bases at J, with 16 bases between. Authors' processing steps: From reference gene primer amplification, estimates of nucleated cell counts were derived. Sequencing used immunoSEQ multiplex PCR; TCRdb keeps in-frame clones, though not all of them. V, J and clone size reflect that table, while D and trimming were determined from the DNA. The sample yields hundreds of thousands of clones, around 87% seen once. This TCR came from a man in his 60s who had recovered from COVID-19. The chain combines TRBV6-5 with TRBJ2-7; the D gene is possibly TRBD1 (5 bases). The sample was peripheral blood. The CDR3 DNA sequence: TGTGCCAGCAGCATCTCCGACAGCGTTTACGAGCAGTACGTC. This encodes CASSISDSVYEQYV.